A selection of T cell receptor beta chains follows, all from one sample in a study of T-cell reconstitution after alpha-beta-depleted transplantation in children. TCRdb processed the PCR reads anew with MiXCR; each CDR3 protein has one entry. The profile shows about a million distinct CDR3 sequences, about 26% of them singletons. The sequencing here drew on PBMCs, mostly from graft donor cells, taken 360 days after TCRalphabeta/CD19-depleted stem cell transplant. The receptors originated from a boy less than two years old who had a stem cell transplant for SCID, so the T cells may come from the graft donor. Each CDR3 is given with its conserved first and last residue. A D gene is named only where the DNA matches it firmly. The size entry is marked missing in some rows and otherwise reads once, few, many or a size class.

clone size,V gene,J gene,D gene,CDR3 protein,CDR3 DNA
-,TRBV2,TRBJ1-1,-,CASSPQGGLGEAFF,TGTGCCAGCAGCCCCCAGGGTGGTCTGGGTGAAGCTTTCTTT
few,TRBV2,TRBJ1-1,TRBD1,CASRTGTGYTEAFF,TGTGCCAGCAGAACCGGGACAGGGTACACTGAAGCTTTCTTT
-,TRBV3-1,TRBJ1-5,-,CASSRSTYSNQPQHF,TGTGCCAGCAGCCGGTCGACCTATAGCAATCAGCCCCAGCATTTT
-,TRBV29-1,TRBJ1-2,-,CSVQGSPFDYGYTF,TGCAGCGTTCAAGGCAGCCCATTCGACTATGGCTACACCTTC
-,TRBV3-1,TRBJ2-7,-,CASSQRSHGEQYF,TGTGCCAGCAGCCAAAGGAGCCACGGCGAGCAGTACTTC
-,TRBV5-1,TRBJ2-7,-,CASSITGTTYEQYF,TGCGCCAGCAGTATAACCGGGACAACCTACGAGCAGTACTTC
few,TRBV5-1,TRBJ2-1,-,CASSLRPDQGTNEQFF,TGCGCCAGCAGCTTGAGGCCCGATCAAGGGACCAATGAGCAGTTCTTC
few,TRBV7-8,TRBJ1-4,-,CASSLSPREEKLFF,TGTGCCAGCAGCTTATCGCCTCGGGAGGAAAAACTGTTTTTT
-,TRBV7-2,TRBJ1-6,-,CASSLRGGRDSPLHF,TGTGCCAGCAGCTTACGCGGGGGGCGGGATTCACCCCTCCACTTT
many,TRBV12-3/TRBV12-4,TRBJ2-5,-,CASSTAETQYF,TGTGCCAGCAGTACGGCGGAGACCCAGTACTTC
-,TRBV2,TRBJ1-4,TRBD1,CASSEATGAYDEKLFF,TGTGCCAGCAGTGAAGCGACAGGGGCTTATGATGAAAAACTGTTTTTT
-,TRBV29-1,TRBJ2-4,TRBD1,CSVEWADRGAKNIQYF,TGCAGCGTTGAATGGGCGGACAGGGGGGCCAAAAACATTCAGTACTTC
many,TRBV7-3,TRBJ2-2,TRBD2,CAAGTRGPGELFF,TGTGCAGCAGGGACTAGGGGCCCCGGGGAGCTGTTTTTT
few,TRBV5-1,TRBJ2-3,TRBD1,CASSLARGPDTQYF,TGCGCCAGCAGCTTGGCCAGGGGGCCAGATACGCAGTATTTT
-,TRBV5-6,TRBJ2-2,-,CASSPGDRLNTGELFF,TGTGCCAGCAGCCCGGGGGACAGACTAAACACCGGGGAGCTGTTTTTT
-,TRBV5-1,TRBJ2-7,-,CASRKGEAYEQYF,TGCGCCAGCAGAAAGGGGGAGGCCTACGAGCAGTACTTC
-,TRBV5-4,TRBJ1-1,-,CASSLRLTGKLRREAFF,TGTGCCAGCAGCTTGCGCCTTACAGGGAAATTAAGACGTGAAGCTTTCTTT
few,TRBV24-1,TRBJ2-7,TRBD1,CATSSAGGSYEQYF,TGTGCCACCAGTTCGGCAGGGGGCTCCTACGAGCAGTACTTC
-,TRBV10-2,TRBJ2-2,TRBD2,CASSLTGLEGGELFF,TGCGCCAGCAGCCTGACCGGACTAGAGGGCGGGGAGCTGTTTTTT
-,TRBV15,TRBJ2-1,-,CATSRGGSPPWMNEQFF,TGTGCCACCAGCAGAGGGGGGTCACCTCCCTGGATGAATGAGCAGTTCTTC
-,TRBV7-9,TRBJ2-7,-,CASSLGANEQYF,TGTGCCAGCAGCTTAGGTGCGAACGAGCAGTACTTC
many,TRBV6-5,TRBJ2-7,-,CASSYSQIPSYEQYF,TGTGCCAGCAGTTACTCCCAGATACCCTCCTACGAGCAGTACTTC